The clone carrying this T cell receptor (beta chain) was counted many times. Its antigen is not known. This sample stems from a study of T-cell reconstitution after alpha-beta-depleted transplantation in children. Using unique molecular identifiers, the investigators prepared the TCRbeta library. MiXCR was run by TCRdb on the PCR reads, yielding one entry per CDR3 protein. The sample holds over 200,000 distinct CDR3 sequences, roughly a tenth seen once. Broader study findings: The main origin of T-cell counts and diversity one year after transplant was newly produced T cells.

Source: PBMCs, taken before TCRalphabeta/CD19-depleted stem cell transplant. The source is a child younger than two with acute myeloid leukemia, due to receive a stem cell transplant.

The CDR3: CASSQVSSASGNNEQFF. The CDR3 nucleotides read TGCGCCAGCAGCCAAGTCTCGTCGGCTAGCGGAAACAATGAGCAGTTCTTC. The rearrangement joins TRBV4-1 to TRBJ2-1, with 7 bases lining up with TRBD2. V gave up 1 base and J gave up 5 bases; unmatched junction bases: 11. This CDR3 region has 17 residues. The germline gives CDR1 MGHRA, CDR2 YSYEKL.